This T cell receptor beta chain emerged from a study of T-cell memory formation after mild COVID-19. The germline V gene has CDR1 SGHVS and CDR2 FNYEAQ. The CDR3 sequence is 14 residues long. V was clipped by 2 bases and J by 1 base, with 8 bases between them. TCRdb reanalysed the 5' RACE reads using MiXCR and keeps one entry per CDR3 protein. The sample holds 50,000 to 60,000 distinct CDR3 sequences, 25% to 30% seen once. Study observations and caveats: That cross-reactive memory joined was suggested by some responding clones appearing in pre-infection memory.

In regard to this clonotype: Its antigen is currently unknown.

V gene TRBV7-6 combines with J gene TRBJ1-1; the D gene is possibly TRBD1 (5 bases). Sequencing input: PBMCs or a T cell subset sorted from them (not recorded which). The source of this sequence is a man aged 18 to 29 who had mild COVID-19 (a few samples of this study predate the infection). Cell type and time point are not known. DNA of the CDR3: TGTGCCAGCAGCTTAAGACAGCCGAACACTGAAGCTTTCTTT. This gives the protein CASSLRQPNTEAFF.